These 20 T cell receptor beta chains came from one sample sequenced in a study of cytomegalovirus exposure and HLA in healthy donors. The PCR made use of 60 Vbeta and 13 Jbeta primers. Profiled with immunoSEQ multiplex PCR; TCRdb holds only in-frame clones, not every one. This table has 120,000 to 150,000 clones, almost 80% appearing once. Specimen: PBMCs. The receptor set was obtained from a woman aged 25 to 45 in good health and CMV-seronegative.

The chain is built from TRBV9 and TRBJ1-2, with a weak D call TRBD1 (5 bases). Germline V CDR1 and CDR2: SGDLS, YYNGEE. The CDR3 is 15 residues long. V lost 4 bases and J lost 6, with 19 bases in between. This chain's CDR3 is CASSPELRGADGYTF. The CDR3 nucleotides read TGTGCCAGCAGCCCCGAGTTAAGGGGCGCGGATGGCTACACCTTC.

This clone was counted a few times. Here the CDR3 reads CAWSFSGTVNSPLHF. DNA for the CDR3: TGTGCCTGGAGTTTCTCCGGGACAGTCAATTCACCCCTCCACTTT. This chain uses TRBV30 with TRBJ1-6, with TRBD1 identical over 7 bases. This CDR3 has 15 residues. V lost 2 bases and J lost 7; bases outside the gene matches: 8. Germline CDR1 is GTSNPN and CDR2 is SVGIG (reference sequence).

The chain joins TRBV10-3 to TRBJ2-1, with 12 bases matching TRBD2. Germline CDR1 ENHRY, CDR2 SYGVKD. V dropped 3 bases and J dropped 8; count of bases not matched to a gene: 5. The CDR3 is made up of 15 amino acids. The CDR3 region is CAISEASGGVDEQFF. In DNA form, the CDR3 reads TGTGCCATCAGTGAAGCTAGCGGGGGGGTGGATGAGCAGTTCTTC.

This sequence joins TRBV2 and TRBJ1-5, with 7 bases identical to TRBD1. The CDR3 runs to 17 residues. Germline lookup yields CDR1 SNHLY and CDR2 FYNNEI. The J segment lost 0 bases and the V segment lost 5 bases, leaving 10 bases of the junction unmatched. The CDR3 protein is CASSIRDSPISNQPQHF. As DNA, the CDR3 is TGTGCCAGCAGTATTCGGGACAGCCCCATTAGCAATCAGCCCCAGCATTTT.

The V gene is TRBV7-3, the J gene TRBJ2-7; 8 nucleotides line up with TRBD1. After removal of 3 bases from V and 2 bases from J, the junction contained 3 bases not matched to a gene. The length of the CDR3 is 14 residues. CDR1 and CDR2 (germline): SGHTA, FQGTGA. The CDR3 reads CASSFGTGTYEQYF. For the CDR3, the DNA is TGTGCCAGCAGCTTCGGGACAGGTACCTACGAGCAGTACTTC.

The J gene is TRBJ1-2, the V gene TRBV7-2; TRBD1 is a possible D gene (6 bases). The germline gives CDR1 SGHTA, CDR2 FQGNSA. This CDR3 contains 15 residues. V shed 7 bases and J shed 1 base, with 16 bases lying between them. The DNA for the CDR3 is TGTGCCAGCACTTTGGGAGGGGGGCGTAACTATGGCTACACCTTC. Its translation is CASTLGGGRNYGYTF.

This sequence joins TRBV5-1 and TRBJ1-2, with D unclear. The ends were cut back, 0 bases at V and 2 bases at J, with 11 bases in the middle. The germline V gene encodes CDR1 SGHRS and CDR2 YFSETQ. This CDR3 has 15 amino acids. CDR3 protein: CASSLEPVVNYGYTF. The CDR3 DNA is TGCGCCAGCAGCTTGGAACCAGTCGTAAACTATGGCTACACCTTC. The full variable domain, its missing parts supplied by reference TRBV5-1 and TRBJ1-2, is KAGVTQTPRYLIKTRGQQVTLSCSPISGHRSVSWYQQTPGQGLQFLFEYFSETQRNKGNFPGRFSGRQFSNSRSEMNVSTLELGDSALYLCASSLEPVVNYGYTFGSGTRLTVV.

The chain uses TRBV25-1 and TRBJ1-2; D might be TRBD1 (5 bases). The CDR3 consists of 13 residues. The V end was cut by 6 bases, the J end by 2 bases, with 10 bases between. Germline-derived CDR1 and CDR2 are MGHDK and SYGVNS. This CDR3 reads CASRGAGNYGYTF. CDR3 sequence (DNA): TGTGCCAGCAGAGGGGCAGGGAACTATGGCTACACCTTC.

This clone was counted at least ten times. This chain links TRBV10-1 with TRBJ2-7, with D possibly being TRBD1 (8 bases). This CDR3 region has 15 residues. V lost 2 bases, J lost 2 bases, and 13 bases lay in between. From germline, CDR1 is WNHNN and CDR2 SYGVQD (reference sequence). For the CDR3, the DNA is TGCGCCAGCAGTGAGAGAGCGGGACAGGCCTACGAGCAGTACTTC. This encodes CASSERAGQAYEQYF.

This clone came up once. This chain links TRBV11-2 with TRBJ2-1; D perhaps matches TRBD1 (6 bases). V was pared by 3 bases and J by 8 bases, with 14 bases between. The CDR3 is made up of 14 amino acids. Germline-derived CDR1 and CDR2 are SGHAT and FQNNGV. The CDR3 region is CASSLAPGVDEQFF. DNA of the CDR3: TGTGCCAGCAGCTTGGCCCCAGGGGTGGATGAGCAGTTCTTC.

The CDR3 region has the DNA TGTGCCAGCAGGACTAGCTCCTACGAGCAGTACTTC. This translates into CASRTSSYEQYF. V usage is TRBV6-1 and J usage is TRBJ2-7, with D maybe TRBD2 (6 bases). The germline gives CDR1 MNHNS, CDR2 SASEGT. Between the trimmed V and J ends, which lost 6 bases and 0 bases, there was a span of 6 bases. The CDR3 consists of 12 residues.

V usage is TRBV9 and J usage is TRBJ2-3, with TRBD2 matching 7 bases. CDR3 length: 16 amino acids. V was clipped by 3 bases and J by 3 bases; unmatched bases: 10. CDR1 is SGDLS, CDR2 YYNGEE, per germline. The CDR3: CASSAPGTSVTDTQYF. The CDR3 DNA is TGTGCCAGCAGCGCACCGGGAACTAGCGTTACAGATACGCAGTATTTT.

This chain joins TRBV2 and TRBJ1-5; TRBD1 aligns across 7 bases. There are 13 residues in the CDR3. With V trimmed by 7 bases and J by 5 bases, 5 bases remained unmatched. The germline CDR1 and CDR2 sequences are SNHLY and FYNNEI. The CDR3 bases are TGTGCCAGCAAGGTACAGGGGTATCAGCCCCAGCATTTT. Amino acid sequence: CASKVQGYQPQHF.

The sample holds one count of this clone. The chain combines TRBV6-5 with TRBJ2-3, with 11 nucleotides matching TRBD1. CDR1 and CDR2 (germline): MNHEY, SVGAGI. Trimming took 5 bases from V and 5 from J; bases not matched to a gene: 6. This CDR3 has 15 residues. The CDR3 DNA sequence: TGTGCCAGCAGTGGGGACAGGGGGTTGTTAGATACGCAGTATTTT. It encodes CASSGDRGLLDTQYF.

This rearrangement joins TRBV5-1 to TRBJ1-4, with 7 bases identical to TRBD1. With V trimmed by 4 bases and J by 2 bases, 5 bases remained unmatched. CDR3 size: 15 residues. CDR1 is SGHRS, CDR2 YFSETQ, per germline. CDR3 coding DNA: TGCGCCAGCAGCCCCATGACAGGGACTAATGAAAAACTGTTTTTT. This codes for CASSPMTGTNEKLFF.

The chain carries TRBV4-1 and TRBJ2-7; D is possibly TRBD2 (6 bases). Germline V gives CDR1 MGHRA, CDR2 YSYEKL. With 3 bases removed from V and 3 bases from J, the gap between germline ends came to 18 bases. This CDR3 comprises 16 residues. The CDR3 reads CASSQGMGGRGYEQYF. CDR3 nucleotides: TGCGCCAGCAGCCAGGGGATGGGGGGAAGGGGCTACGAGCAGTACTTC.

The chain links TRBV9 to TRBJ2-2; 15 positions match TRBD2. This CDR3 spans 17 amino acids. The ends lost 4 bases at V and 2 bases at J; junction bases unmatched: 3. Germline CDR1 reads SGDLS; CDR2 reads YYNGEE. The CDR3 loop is CASSPGLAGGNTGELFF. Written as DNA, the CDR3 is TGTGCCAGCAGCCCGGGACTAGCGGGGGGCAACACCGGGGAGCTGTTTTTT.

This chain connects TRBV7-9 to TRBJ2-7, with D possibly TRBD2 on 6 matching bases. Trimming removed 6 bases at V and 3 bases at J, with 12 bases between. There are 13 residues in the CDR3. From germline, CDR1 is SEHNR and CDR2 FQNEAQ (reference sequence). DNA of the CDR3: TGTGCCAGCAGTCCGGGACTTAACTACGAGCAGTACTTC. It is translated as CASSPGLNYEQYF. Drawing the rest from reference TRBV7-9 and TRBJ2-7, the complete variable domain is DTGVSQNPRHKITKRGQNVTFRCDPISEHNRLYWYRQTLGQGPEFLTYFQNEAQLEKSRLLSDRFSAERPKGSFSTLEIQRTEQGDSAMYLCASSPGLNYEQYFGPGTRLTVT.

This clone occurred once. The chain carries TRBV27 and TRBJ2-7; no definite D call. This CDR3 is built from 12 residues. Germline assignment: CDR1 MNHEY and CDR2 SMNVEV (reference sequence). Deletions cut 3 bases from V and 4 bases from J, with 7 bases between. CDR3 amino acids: CASSFDGYEQYF. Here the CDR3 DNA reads TGTGCCAGCAGTTTCGACGGGTACGAGCAGTACTTC.

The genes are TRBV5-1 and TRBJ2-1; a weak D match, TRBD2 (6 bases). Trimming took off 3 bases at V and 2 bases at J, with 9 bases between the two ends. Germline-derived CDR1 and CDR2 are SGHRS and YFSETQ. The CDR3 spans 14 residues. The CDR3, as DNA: TGCGCCAGCAGCTACCGACTAGCCTACAATGAGCAGTTCTTC. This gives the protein CASSYRLAYNEQFF.